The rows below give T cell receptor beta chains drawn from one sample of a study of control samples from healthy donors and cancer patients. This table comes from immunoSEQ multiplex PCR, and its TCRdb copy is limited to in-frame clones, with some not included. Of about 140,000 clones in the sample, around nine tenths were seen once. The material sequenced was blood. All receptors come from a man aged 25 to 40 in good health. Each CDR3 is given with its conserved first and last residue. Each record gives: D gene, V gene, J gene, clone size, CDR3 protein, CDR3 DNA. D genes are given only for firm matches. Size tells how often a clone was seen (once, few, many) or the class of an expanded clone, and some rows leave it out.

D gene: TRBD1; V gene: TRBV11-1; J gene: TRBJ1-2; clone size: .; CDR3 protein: CASSPPSWTGYGYTF; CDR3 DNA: TGTGCCAGCAGCCCCCCATCGTGGACAGGGTATGGCTACACCTTC
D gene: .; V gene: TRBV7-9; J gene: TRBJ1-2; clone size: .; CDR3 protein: CASSFVASLYTF; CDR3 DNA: TGTGCCAGCAGCTTCGTGGCCAGCCTGTACACCTTC
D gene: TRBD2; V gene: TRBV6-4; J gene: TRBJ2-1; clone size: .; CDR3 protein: CASSETSGSGNEQFF; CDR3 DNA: TGTGCCAGCAGTGAAACTAGCGGGAGTGGCAATGAGCAGTTCTTC
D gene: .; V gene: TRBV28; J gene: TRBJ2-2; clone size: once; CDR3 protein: CASSLRGRKGYTGELFF; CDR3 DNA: TGTGCCAGCAGTTTAAGGGGACGCAAGGGGTACACCGGGGAGCTGTTTTTT
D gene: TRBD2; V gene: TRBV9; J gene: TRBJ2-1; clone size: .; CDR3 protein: CASSVDPSSGRAGTYNEQFF; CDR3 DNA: TGTGCCAGCAGCGTAGACCCCTCTAGCGGGAGGGCCGGGACCTACAATGAGCAGTTCTTC
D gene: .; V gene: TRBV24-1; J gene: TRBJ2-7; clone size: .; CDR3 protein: CATSDTVEQYF; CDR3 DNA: TGTGCCACCAGTGATACGGTCGAGCAGTACTTC
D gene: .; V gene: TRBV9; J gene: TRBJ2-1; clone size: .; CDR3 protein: CASSLTSGAINEQFF; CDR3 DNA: TGTGCCAGCAGCCTGACTAGTGGAGCTATCAATGAGCAGTTCTTC
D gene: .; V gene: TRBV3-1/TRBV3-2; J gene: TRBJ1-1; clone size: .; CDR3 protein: CASSHRTVNMNTEAFF; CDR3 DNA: TGTGCCAGCAGCCACCGGACAGTTAATATGAACACTGAAGCTTTCTTT
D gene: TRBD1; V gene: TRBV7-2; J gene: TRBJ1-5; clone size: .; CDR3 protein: CASSSRTGRMQPQHF; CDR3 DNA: TGTGCCAGCAGCTCCCGGACAGGGAGGATGCAGCCCCAGCATTTT
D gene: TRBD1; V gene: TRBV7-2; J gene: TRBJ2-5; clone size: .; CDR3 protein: CASSLRGWTGGEETQYF; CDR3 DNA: TGTGCCAGCAGCTTACGGGGGTGGACAGGGGGCGAAGAGACCCAGTACTTC
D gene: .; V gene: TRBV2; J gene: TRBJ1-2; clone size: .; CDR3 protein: CASTRQRLYGYTF; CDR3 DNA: TGTGCCAGCACCAGACAGAGACTCTATGGCTACACCTTC
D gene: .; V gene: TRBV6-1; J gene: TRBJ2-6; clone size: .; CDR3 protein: CASSEGAGSGANVLTF; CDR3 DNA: TGTGCCAGCAGTGAAGGGGCCGGGTCTGGGGCCAACGTCCTGACTTTC
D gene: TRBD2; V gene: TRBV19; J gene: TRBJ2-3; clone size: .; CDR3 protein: CASSIRLSGRSDTQYF; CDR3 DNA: TGTGCCAGTAGTATCCGACTCAGCGGGAGATCAGATACGCAGTATTTT
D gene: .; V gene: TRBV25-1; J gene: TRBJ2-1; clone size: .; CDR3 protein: CASSERLVSYNEQFF; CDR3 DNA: TGTGCCAGCAGTGAAAGGTTGGTCTCCTACAATGAGCAGTTCTTC
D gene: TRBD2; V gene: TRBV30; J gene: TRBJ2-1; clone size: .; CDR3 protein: CAWSPGLADNEQFF; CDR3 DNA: TGTGCCTGGTCGCCGGGACTAGCGGACAATGAGCAGTTCTTC
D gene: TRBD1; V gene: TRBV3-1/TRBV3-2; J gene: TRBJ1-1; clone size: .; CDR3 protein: CASSRRTGNTEAFF; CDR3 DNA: TGTGCCAGCAGCCGAAGGACAGGGAACACTGAAGCTTTCTTT
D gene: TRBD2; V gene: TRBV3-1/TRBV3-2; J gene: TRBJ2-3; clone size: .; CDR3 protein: CASSLGTRGGVTDTQYF; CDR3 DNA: TGTGCCAGCAGCCTTGGGACTAGGGGGGGAGTCACAGATACGCAGTATTTT
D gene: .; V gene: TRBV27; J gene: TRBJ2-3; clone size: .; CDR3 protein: CASSLYEGTQYF; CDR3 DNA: TGTGCCAGCAGTTTATATGAGGGTACGCAGTATTTT
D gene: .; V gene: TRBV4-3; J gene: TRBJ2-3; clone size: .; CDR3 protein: CASSQETMRGSTDTQYF; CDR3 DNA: TGCGCCAGCAGCCAAGAGACTATGAGGGGAAGCACAGATACGCAGTATTTT
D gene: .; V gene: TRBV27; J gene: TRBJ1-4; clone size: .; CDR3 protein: CASSGQGSAEKLFF; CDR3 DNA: TGTGCCAGCAGCGGTCAGGGGTCTGCCGAAAAACTGTTTTTT
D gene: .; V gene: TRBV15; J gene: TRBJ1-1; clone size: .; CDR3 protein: CATSRLDSEAFF; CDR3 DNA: TGTGCCACCAGCAGACTGGACAGCGAAGCTTTCTTT
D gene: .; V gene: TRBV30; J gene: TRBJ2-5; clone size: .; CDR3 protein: CAWDGRPQETQYF; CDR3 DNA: TGTGCCTGGGATGGACGCCCCCAAGAGACCCAGTACTTC
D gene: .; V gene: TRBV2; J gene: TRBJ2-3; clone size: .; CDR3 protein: CASSERRVSTDTQYF; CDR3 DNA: TGTGCCAGCAGTGAACGGCGGGTTAGCACAGATACGCAGTATTTT
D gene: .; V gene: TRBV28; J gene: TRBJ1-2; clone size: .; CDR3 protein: CASSLGGRGIDGYTF; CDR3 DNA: TGTGCCAGCAGTTTGGGGGGAAGGGGAATCGATGGCTACACCTTC
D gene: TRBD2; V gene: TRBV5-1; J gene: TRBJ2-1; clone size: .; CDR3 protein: CASSEIAGVLNEQFF; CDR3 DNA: TGCGCCAGCAGCGAAATAGCGGGAGTCCTCAATGAGCAGTTCTTC
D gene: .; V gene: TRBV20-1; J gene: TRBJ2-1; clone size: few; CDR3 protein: CSASAWEEQFF; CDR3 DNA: TGCAGTGCTAGCGCATGGGAAGAGCAGTTCTTC
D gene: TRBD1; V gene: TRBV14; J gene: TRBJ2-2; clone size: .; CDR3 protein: CASSQVDRGRNTGELFF; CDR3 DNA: TGTGCCAGCAGCCAAGTGGACAGGGGACGAAACACCGGGGAGCTGTTTTTT
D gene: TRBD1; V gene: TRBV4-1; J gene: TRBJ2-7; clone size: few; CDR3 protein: CASQGTGEYEQYF; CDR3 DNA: TGCGCCAGTCAAGGGACAGGGGAATACGAGCAGTACTTC
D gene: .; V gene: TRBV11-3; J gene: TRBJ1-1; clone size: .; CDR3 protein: CASNSPPSVGAFF; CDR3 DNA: TGTGCCAGCAACAGTCCCCCCTCCGTGGGAGCTTTCTTT
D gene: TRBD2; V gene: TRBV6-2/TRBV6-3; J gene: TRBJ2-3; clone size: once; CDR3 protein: CASSYHVAGARQYF; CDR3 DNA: TGTGCCAGCAGTTACCACGTAGCGGGAGCAAGGCAGTATTTT
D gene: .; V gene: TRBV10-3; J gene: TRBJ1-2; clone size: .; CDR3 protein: CAISEAGANYGYTF; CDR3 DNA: TGTGCCATCAGTGAAGCGGGAGCTAACTATGGCTACACCTTC
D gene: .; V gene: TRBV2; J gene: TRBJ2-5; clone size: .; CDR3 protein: CASSDEGALGETQYF; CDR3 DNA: TGTGCCAGCAGTGACGAAGGGGCCCTCGGGGAGACCCAGTACTTC
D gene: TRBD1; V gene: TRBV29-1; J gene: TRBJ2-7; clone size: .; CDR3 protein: CSVSTGVPYEQYF; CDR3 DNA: TGCAGCGTATCGACAGGGGTACCCTACGAGCAGTACTTC
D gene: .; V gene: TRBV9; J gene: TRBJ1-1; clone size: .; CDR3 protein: CASSVAGVNTEAFF; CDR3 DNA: TGTGCCAGCAGCGTAGCTGGGGTAAACACTGAAGCTTTCTTT
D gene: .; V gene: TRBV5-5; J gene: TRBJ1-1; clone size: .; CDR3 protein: CASSLTQGGDTEAFF; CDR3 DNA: TGTGCCAGCAGCTTAACACAGGGAGGGGACACTGAAGCTTTCTTT
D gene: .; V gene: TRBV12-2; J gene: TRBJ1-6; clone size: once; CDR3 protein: CASRFFLSAINSPLHF; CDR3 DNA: TGTGCAAGTCGCTTTTTCTTGTCTGCTATTAATTCACCCCTCCACTTT
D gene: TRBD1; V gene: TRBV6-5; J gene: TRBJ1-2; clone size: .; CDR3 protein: CASSYLRQGASGYTF; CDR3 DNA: TGTGCCAGCAGTTACTTAAGACAGGGGGCAAGTGGCTACACCTTC
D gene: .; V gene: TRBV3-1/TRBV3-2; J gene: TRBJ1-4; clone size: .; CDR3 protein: CASSPGLTVGEKLFF; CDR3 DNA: TGTGCCAGCAGCCCGGGACTTACTGTGGGTGAAAAACTGTTTTTT
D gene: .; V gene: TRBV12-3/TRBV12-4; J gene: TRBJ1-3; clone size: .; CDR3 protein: CASNVLGGNTIYF; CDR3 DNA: TGTGCCAGCAACGTATTGGGAGGAAACACCATATATTTT
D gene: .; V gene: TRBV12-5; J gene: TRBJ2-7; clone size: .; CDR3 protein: CASGQMYEQYF; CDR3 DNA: TGTGCTAGTGGTCAGATGTACGAGCAGTACTTC
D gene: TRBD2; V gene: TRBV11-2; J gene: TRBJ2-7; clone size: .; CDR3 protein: CASSSPGLAGSSSYEQYF; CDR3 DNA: TGTGCCAGCAGCTCTCCGGGACTAGCGGGATCCAGCTCCTACGAGCAGTACTTC